This entry is about one TCR beta chain. Its antigen is undetermined. This CDR3 spans 11 amino acids. The V end was cut by 6 bases, the J end by 8 bases, with 10 bases between. This sample is drawn from a study of T cell responses to AZD1222 COVID-19 vaccine. Produced via immunoSEQ multiplex PCR; TCRdb's table is partial and in-frame only. This sample has 100,000 to 150,000 clones, with about nine tenths found just once. Whole-study results and caveats: A rise in Spike-specific TCR breadth and depth followed two AZD1222 doses. Without day 14 samples, only post-peak T cell repertoires were studied.

Sequencing was performed on peripheral blood, taken on day 0 of MenACWY control vaccination. The chain joins TRBV12-3 or TRBV12-4 to TRBJ1-2; D is unclear. This sequence was found in an adult in good health. The CDR3 DNA follows: TGTGCCAGCAGCCTCGGTAGCGGCTACACCTTC. It encodes CASSLGSGYTF.